This T cell receptor beta chain was sequenced for a study of T cell responses to AZD1222 COVID-19 vaccine. The V end was cut by 10 bases, the J end by 5 bases, with 18 bases between. The germline CDR1 and CDR2 sequences are WNHNN and SYGVQD (reference sequence). This CDR3 region has 14 residues. The protocol was immunoSEQ multiplex PCR, while the TCRdb copy is restricted to in-frame clones and leaves out a portion. Here the sample spans over 150,000 clones, 90% being singletons. Specimen: peripheral blood, collected on day 0 of AZD1222 vaccination. This clonotype was sampled from an adult in good health. The genes are TRBV10-1 and TRBJ1-5; D is unclear. This CDR3 reads CAIPPANGDQPQHF. CDR3 DNA: TGCGCCATACCTCCCGCCAACGGGGATCAGCCCCAGCATTTT.